What follows are 30 T cell receptor beta chains derived from one specimen sequenced in a study of T cells in Graves' hyperthyroidism and ophthalmopathy. RNA transcripts served as the template for amplifying TCR beta CDR3 regions. The HTBI primer set served for first-round RT-PCR of the TCR CDR3. Using its own MiXCR run on the multiplex PCR reads, TCRdb lists one record per CDR3 protein. The repertoire holds around 700,000 distinct CDR3 sequences, with about 35% as singletons. The sequenced material came from blood. These receptors were taken from a woman in her forties with Graves' hyperthyroidism.

The V call is TRBV7-9, the J call TRBJ2-7; possible D gene TRBD1, 5 bases. V gave up 8 bases and J gave up 2 bases, with 22 bases separating them. This CDR3 spans 16 amino acids. Germline V gives CDR1 SEHNR, CDR2 FQNEAQ (reference sequence). The CDR3 sequence: CASSPPSSRGPYEQYF. In DNA form, the CDR3 reads TGTGCCAGCTCACCTCCTTCCTCTAGGGGCCCCTACGAGCAGTACTTC.

The rearrangement joins TRBV6-4 to TRBJ2-7, with no clear D. The J call may be mistaken, given a closer DNA end match to TRBJ2-1. The CDR3 extends over 12 amino acids. The germline gives CDR1 MRHNA, CDR2 SNTAGT. CDR3 nucleotides: TGTGCCAGCAGTGACAGGGTCGATGAGCAGTTCTTC. Amino acid sequence: CASSDRVDEQFF.

This clonotype was detected ten times or more. The chain has TRBV19 and TRBJ1-1; D not resolved. This CDR3 is built from 14 residues. The germline V and J ends were trimmed by 1 base and 1 base, with 7 bases remaining between them. CDR1 is LNHDA, CDR2 SQIVND, per germline (reference sequence). The CDR3 reads CASSIAPRNTEAFF. DNA for the CDR3: TGTGCCAGTAGTATAGCTCCGAGGAACACTGAAGCTTTCTTT. Filled out from reference TRBV19 and TRBJ1-1, the complete variable domain reads DGGITQSPKYLFRKEGQNVTLSCEQNLNHDAMYWYRQDPGQGLRLIYYSQIVNDFQKGDIAEGYSVSREKKESFPLTVTSAQKNPTAFYLCASSIAPRNTEAFFGQGTRLTVV.

This clonotype was observed a handful of times. The genes are TRBV15 and TRBJ1-5; no clear D gene. The CDR3 extends over 13 amino acids. V lost 8 bases to trimming and J lost 3 bases, with 11 bases between them. Germline V gives CDR1 LNHNV, CDR2 YYDKDF (reference sequence). In nucleotides, the CDR3 is TGTGCCACCGACGCAGGTTACAATCAGCCCCAGCATTTT. Protein: CATDAGYNQPQHF.

This rearrangement joins TRBV6-5 to TRBJ1-1, with 9 bases matching TRBD1. The germline V gene has CDR1 MNHEY and CDR2 SVGAGI. This CDR3 is 14 amino acids long. V lost 7 bases to trimming and J lost 3 bases; unmatched junction nucleotides: 6. This CDR3 is CASTTTGGDTEAFF. For the CDR3, the DNA is TGTGCCAGCACCACGACAGGGGGGGACACTGAAGCTTTCTTT.

This clonotype has a handful of counts. The final CDR3 position lacks the conserved phenylalanine or tryptophan, pointing to a likely read error. The DNA is omitted, as the CDR3 cannot be located on it reliably, and the CDR3 follows TCRdb's listing. CDR3 protein: CASSAGTS. V and J are TRBV10-1 and TRBJ2-6. Including both end residues, the CDR3 is 8 amino acids long. CDR1 and CDR2 from the germline V gene are WNHNN and SYGVQD (reference sequence).

The table lists this clonotype with many counts. This rearrangement joins TRBV7-6 to TRBJ2-5, with TRBD1 as a possible D gene (6 bases). This CDR3 has 15 residues. Per the germline V gene, CDR1 is SGHVS and CDR2 is FNYEAQ. The ends were cut back, 5 bases at V and 1 base at J, with 14 bases in the middle. CDR3 sequence reads: CASSASTGPQETQYF. CDR3 nucleotides: TGTGCCAGCAGCGCATCGACAGGCCCCCAAGAGACCCAGTACTTC.

The genes are TRBV2 and TRBJ2-7; 11 bases are shared with TRBD2. Looked up from germline, CDR1 is SNHLY and CDR2 is FYNNEI. The junction had 9 bases not matched to a gene; V was cut back by 5 bases and J by 3 bases. CDR3 length equals 16 residues. DNA of the CDR3: TGTGCCAGCAGTTACTCGGCTAGCGGGAGGATCTACGAGCAGTACTTC. The encoded protein is CASSYSASGRIYEQYF.

This chain uses TRBV10-3 with TRBJ2-2; D is unclear. There are 13 residues in the CDR3. Per germline, CDR1 ENHRY and CDR2 SYGVKD. V lost 5 bases, J lost 6 bases, and 10 bases lay in between. CDR3 protein: CAISPALAGELFF. For the CDR3, the DNA is TGTGCCATCAGTCCTGCCCTCGCCGGGGAGCTGTTTTTT.

V and J are TRBV20-1 and TRBJ2-6; D unresolved. V was cut by 3 bases and J by 0 bases, with 6 bases left in between. Germline loops: CDR1 DFQATT, CDR2 SNEGSKA (reference sequence). This CDR3 is 14 amino acids long. The CDR3 spells CSASTSSGANVLTF. The CDR3 DNA sequence: TGCAGTGCTAGTACGAGCTCTGGGGCCAACGTCCTGACTTTC.

The rearrangement joins TRBV5-1 to TRBJ2-1; 7 positions match TRBD2. Germline trimming cut 4 bases from V and 6 bases from J; bases unmatched to any gene: 10. CDR1 SGHRS and CDR2 YFSETQ come from the germline V gene. The CDR3 covers 15 residues. The CDR3 nucleotides read TGCGCCAGCAGCATCTCTAGCGGTTCGATCAATGAGCAGTTCTTC. Protein: CASSISSGSINEQFF.

This clonotype was observed at least ten times. The chain recombines TRBV24-1 with TRBJ2-5; 7 bases are a match to TRBD1. CDR1 and CDR2 from the germline V gene are KGHDR and SFDVKD. V trimming: 7 bases; J trimming: 5 bases; junction bases outside the gene matches: 9. The CDR3 sequence is 14 residues long. CDR3 protein: CATSNTGAQETQYF. In DNA, the CDR3 is TGTGCCACCAGCAACACAGGGGCCCAGGAGACCCAGTACTTC.

For this clonotype: A read error may account for a junction end that differs from germline. The rearrangement joins TRBV12-3 or TRBV12-4 to TRBJ2-2; 7 bases map to TRBD1. There are 14 residues in the CDR3. CDR3 bases: TGTGCCAGCAGACGCACAGGGGACACCGGGGAGCTGCTTTTT. It codes for CASRRTGDTGELLF.

In this sample, this clonotype turned up many times. This chain's CDR3 is CASSLYPAGGQRETQYF. The CDR3 bases are TGTGCCAGCAGCTTATACCCAGCGGGAGGCCAAAGAGAGACCCAGTACTTC. The rearrangement joins TRBV7-2 to TRBJ2-5; 9 bases are a match to TRBD2. CDR3 size: 17 residues. CDR1 and CDR2 (germline): SGHTA, FQGNSA. Trimming removed 2 bases from V and 4 bases from J; junction bases left unmatched: 11.

J is TRBJ1-1 and V is TRBV13; 7 positions agree with TRBD1. The CDR3 consists of 15 residues. Germline assignment: CDR1 PRHDT and CDR2 FYEKMQ (reference sequence). Trimming at V came to 1 base and at J to 0 bases, leaving 2 bases not matched to a gene. The CDR3 here is CASSLAGQVNTEAFF. The CDR3, as DNA: TGTGCCAGCAGCTTAGCCGGACAGGTGAACACTGAAGCTTTCTTT.

This clonotype occurred many times. This chain uses TRBV6-5 with TRBJ1-6, with no clear D. The CDR3 loop spans 14 amino acids. The V end lost 5 bases, the J end lost 8 bases, and 13 bases lay between the germline ends. The germline CDR1 and CDR2 sequences are MNHEY and SVGAGI. CDR3 amino acids: CASSERQEDSPLHF. CDR3 in DNA: TGTGCCAGCAGTGAACGTCAGGAGGATTCACCCCTCCACTTT.

With regard to this clonotype: A single base separates this from a much larger clone, so it may be a read error. This sequence joins TRBV10-3 and TRBJ2-2; D not certain. The V gene lost 8 bases and the J gene lost 3 bases, with 10 bases spanning the gap. Per the germline V gene, CDR1 is ENHRY and CDR2 is SYGVKD. The length of the CDR3 is 13 residues. The CDR3 loop reads CAIRGRYTGELFF. The DNA of the CDR3 is TGTGCCATCCGCGGACGGTACACCGGGGAGCTGTTTTTT.

On this clonotype itself: Since no conserved phenylalanine or tryptophan closes the CDR3, a read error is the likely cause. The limits of the CDR3 on the DNA are not certain, so only TCRdb's listed CDR3 is given. The chain links TRBV10-3 to TRBJ1-3; the table's D call, TRBD1, has no DNA check behind it. Germline CDR1 ENHRY, CDR2 SYGVKD. Both ends counted, the CDR3 spans 8 residues. This CDR3 is CAISEGRG.

CDR3 coding DNA: TGCAGTGCTAGCCCCTTTGACAGGGGGCGGACTGAAGCTTTCTTT. It yields the protein CSASPFDRGRTEAFF. The chain employs TRBV20-1 and TRBJ1-1; 10 nucleotides line up with TRBD1. CDR1 is DFQATT, CDR2 SNEGSKA, per germline (reference sequence). V gave up 3 bases and J gave up 5 bases; unmatched junction bases: 9. This CDR3 contains 15 residues.

Only one count was recorded for this clonotype. The J gene is TRBJ2-2, the V gene TRBV7-2; 13 bases agree with TRBD2. There are 17 residues in the CDR3. CDR1 is SGHTA and CDR2 is FQGNSA in the germline V gene. V trimming: 5 bases; J trimming: 6 bases; junction bases outside the gene matches: 9. The CDR3, as DNA: TGTGCCAGCAGCGTGTGGACTAGCGGGAGAGTGCCCGGGGAGCTGTTTTTT. Its protein product is CASSVWTSGRVPGELFF.

This clonotype showed up just a few times. This sequence joins TRBV7-9 and TRBJ2-7; D gene ambiguous. The length of the CDR3 is 13 residues. V was trimmed by 3 bases and J by 3 bases, leaving 9 bases between them. Germline V gene lookup returns CDR1 SEHNR and CDR2 FQNEAQ (reference sequence). The CDR3 loop reads CASSFNLFYEQYF. The CDR3 region has the DNA TGTGCCAGCAGCTTTAATCTATTCTACGAGCAGTACTTC.

This clonotype was seen a handful of times. V usage is TRBV10-1 and J usage is TRBJ1-1; D might be TRBD1 (6 bases). Deletions cut 7 bases from V and 2 bases from J, with 17 bases between. The CDR3 contains 15 residues. Per the germline V gene, CDR1 is WNHNN and CDR2 is SYGVQD (reference sequence). For the CDR3, the DNA is TGCGCCAGCACTTTGGGGTACAGGGCCAACACTGAAGCTTTCTTT. Its translation is CASTLGYRANTEAFF.

This clonotype was seen a handful of times. V usage is TRBV7-9 and J usage is TRBJ2-3, with TRBD2 matching 9 bases. The CDR3 consists of 13 residues. V lost 6 bases and J lost 4; bases outside the gene matches: 2. The germline V gene encodes CDR1 SEHNR and CDR2 FQNEAQ (reference sequence). The CDR3 here is CASSLAGPDTQYF. The CDR3 DNA follows: TGTGCCAGCAGTCTAGCGGGGCCAGATACGCAGTATTTT.

The rearrangement uses TRBV19 and TRBJ1-5; D gene unclear. V gave up 7 bases and J gave up 10 bases, with 20 bases separating them. The germline V gene has CDR1 LNHDA and CDR2 SQIVND (reference sequence). The CDR3 loop spans 14 amino acids. CDR3 residues: CASTIDVRREPQHF. The CDR3 region has the DNA TGTGCCAGTACCATTGACGTCCGTCGGGAACCCCAGCATTTT.

The chain uses TRBV7-2 and TRBJ1-2; 10 bases fit TRBD1. CDR1 and CDR2 (germline): SGHTA, FQGNSA. The junction had 6 bases not matched to a gene; V was cut back by 4 bases and J by 4 bases. This CDR3 spans 15 amino acids. As DNA, the CDR3 is TGTGCCAGCAGCTCCGGGACAGGGGTGGGCTATGGCTACACCTTC. It is translated as CASSSGTGVGYGYTF.

CDR3 loop: CASSAQEGGYTF. The CDR3 DNA sequence: TGTGCCAGCAGTGCTCAGGAAGGAGGCTACACCTTC. The V and J genes are TRBV2 and TRBJ1-2; D is uncertain. CDR3 length: 12 residues. Trimming took off 4 bases at V and 8 bases at J, with 11 bases between the two ends. Looked up from germline, CDR1 is SNHLY and CDR2 is FYNNEI.

As to this clonotype: A much larger clone lies one base from this, so it may be a read error. The chain couples TRBV9 to TRBJ1-5; D not certain. Germline assignment: CDR1 SGDLS and CDR2 YYNGEE. This CDR3 is 15 amino acids long. V was clipped by 4 bases and J by 5 bases, with 16 bases between them. The CDR3 region has the DNA TGTGCCAGCAGCTCTGGTCCAAATAGTGATCAGCCCCAGCATTTT. Translation gives CASSSGPNSDQPQHF.

This clonotype was seen ten or more times. The chain is built from TRBV2 and TRBJ2-7; D remains ambiguous. V lost 7 bases and J lost 1, with 20 bases in between. The V gene's germline CDR1 is SNHLY and CDR2 FYNNEI. The CDR3 length is 16 residues. The CDR3 DNA reads TGTGCCAGCACAAAGTTGGTCCACAGCCTATCCTACGAGCAGTACTTC. Amino acid sequence: CASTKLVHSLSYEQYF.

This clonotype has at least ten counts. The genes are TRBV15 and TRBJ2-7; D is ambiguous. Trimming cost V 2 bases and J 6 bases, with 8 bases left between them. CDR3 size: 12 residues. Germline V gene data show CDR1 as LNHNV and CDR2 as YYDKDF (reference sequence). This CDR3 is CATSRSGFEQYF. The CDR3 DNA reads as TGTGCCACCAGCAGATCAGGCTTCGAGCAGTACTTC.

The CDR3 region is CASSPIPGADTEAFF. CDR3 in DNA: TGTGCCAGCAGTCCTATCCCAGGGGCGGACACTGAAGCTTTCTTT. The rearrangement links TRBV6-5 to TRBJ1-1; perhaps TRBD1 as D (6 bases). Per germline, CDR1 MNHEY and CDR2 SVGAGI. Trimming shortened V by 5 bases and J by 3 bases, and 16 bases separated the two germline ends. The CDR3 contains 15 residues.